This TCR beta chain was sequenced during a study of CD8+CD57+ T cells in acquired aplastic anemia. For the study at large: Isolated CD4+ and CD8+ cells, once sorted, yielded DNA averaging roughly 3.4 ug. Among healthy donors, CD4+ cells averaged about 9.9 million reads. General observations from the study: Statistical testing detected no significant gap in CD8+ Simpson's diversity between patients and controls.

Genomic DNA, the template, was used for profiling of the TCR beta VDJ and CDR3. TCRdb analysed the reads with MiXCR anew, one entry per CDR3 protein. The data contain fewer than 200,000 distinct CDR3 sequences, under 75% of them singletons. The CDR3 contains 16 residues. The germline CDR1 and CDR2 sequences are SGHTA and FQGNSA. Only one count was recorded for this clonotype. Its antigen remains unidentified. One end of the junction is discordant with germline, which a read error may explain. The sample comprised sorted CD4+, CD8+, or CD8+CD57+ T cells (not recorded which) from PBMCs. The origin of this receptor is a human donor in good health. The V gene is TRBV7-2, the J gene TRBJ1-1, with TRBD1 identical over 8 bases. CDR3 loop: CASSRHSLDRGTEAFF. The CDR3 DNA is TGCGCCAGCAGCCGACACTCATTAGACAGGGGCACTGAAGCTTTCTTT.